This note documents a single T cell receptor (beta chain) sequence. Its antigen remains unknown. The CDR3 is 14 residues long. In germline, CDR1 is MGHRA, CDR2 YSYEKL. The V segment lost 4 bases and the J segment 6 bases; nucleotides outside the gene matches: 5. The PCR made use of 60 Vbeta and 13 Jbeta primers. TCRdb keeps only in-frame clones here, not all; method: immunoSEQ multiplex PCR. There are about 140,000 clones in the sample; 65% to 80% occur only once, and approximately 7% lies in the top ten. The data originate from a study of cytomegalovirus exposure and HLA in healthy donors. Findings and caveats of the study: After further analysis at a later stage, under 20,000 TCR beta sequences were associated with HLA alleles at 0.05 false discovery rate. Investigators reported more than 150 TCR beta chains as tied to cytomegalovirus. Three of the chains that were CMV-associated were confirmed in vitro to be specific for CMV antigens. With later analysis, a missense DCLRE1C variant became linked to TCR beta V- and J-gene trimming.

The sequence derives from a man between 40 and 49 years old in good health and CMV-seropositive. Sample: PBMCs. The chain links TRBV4-1 to TRBJ2-4; TRBD1 aligns across 8 bases. DNA of the CDR3: TGCGCCAGCAGCCGAGGACAGGGAAGAAACATTCAGTACTTC. Amino acids: CASSRGQGRNIQYF.